The 27 T cell receptor beta chains below come from one sample, sequenced in a study of CD8 T cells in Susac syndrome. Random hexamers were used to reverse transcribe the RNA input (about 0.5 to 1 ug). TCRdb reprocessed the immunoSEQ multiplex PCR reads via MiXCR and lists one record per CDR3 protein. The sample carries some 300,000 distinct CDR3 sequences, 85% recorded once. Sequenced material: CD8+ T cells from PBMCs. The receptor set was obtained from a human donor with multiple sclerosis.

The gene calls are TRBV25-1 and TRBJ2-7; D unresolved. V lost 5 bases and J lost 9, with 11 bases in between. The CDR3 has 11 residues. Germline CDR1 reads MGHDK; CDR2 reads SYGVNS. The CDR3 region is CASSSPLGQYF. The CDR3 DNA is TGTGCCAGCAGTTCCCCCTTAGGGCAGTACTTC.

The chain recombines TRBV6-2 or TRBV6-3 with TRBJ1-1; TRBD1 might be the D (5 bases). V lost 7 bases and J 0 bases, leaving 9 bases between the germline ends. The V gene's germline CDR1 is MNHEY and CDR2 SVGEGT. CDR3 length equals 13 residues. The CDR3 nucleotides read TGTGCCAGCACCAAAGGGGTGAACACTGAAGCTTTCTTT. It encodes CASTKGVNTEAFF.

V and J are TRBV27 and TRBJ1-5; a weak D match, TRBD1 (5 bases). Per the germline V gene, CDR1 is MNHEY and CDR2 is SMNVEV (reference sequence). Trimming cost V 7 bases and J 2 bases, with 12 bases left between them. This CDR3 contains 14 residues. The CDR3 spells CASTKLGGNQPQHF. CDR3 sequence (DNA): TGTGCCAGCACTAAACTGGGGGGCAATCAGCCCCAGCATTTT.

This chain uses TRBV4-1 with TRBJ2-2, with 8 bases matching TRBD1. J was trimmed by 3 bases and V by 6 bases; bases with no gene match: 9. CDR1 is MGHRA and CDR2 is YSYEKL in the germline V gene. CDR3 length: 16 amino acids. In nucleotides, the CDR3 is TGCGCCAGCAGACCTGGACAGGGCTGGGACACCGGGGAGCTGTTTTTT. Its translation: CASRPGQGWDTGELFF.

V is TRBV4-1 and J is TRBJ2-7; D ambiguous. V was shortened by 3 bases and J by 2 bases, with 8 bases between the two germline ends. CDR3 length: 13 amino acids. Per the germline V gene, CDR1 is MGHRA and CDR2 is YSYEKL. CDR3 in DNA: TGCGCCAGCAGCCAGACGACTGCCTACGAGCAGTACTTC. Encoded protein: CASSQTTAYEQYF.

V gene TRBV5-6 combines with J gene TRBJ2-2; D not certain. V was cut by 2 bases and J by 6 bases, with 14 bases left in between. The CDR3 is 15 residues long. Looked up from germline, CDR1 is SGHDT and CDR2 is YYEEEE. DNA of the CDR3: TGTGCCAGCAGCTTTACCCCTGGGTACCCCGGGGAGCTGTTTTTT. Translating it yields CASSFTPGYPGELFF.

This chain links TRBV29-1 with TRBJ1-1; D is undetermined. This CDR3 is 12 amino acids long. The germline V gene encodes CDR1 SQVTM and CDR2 ANQGSEA. V lost 6 bases and J lost 5, with 13 bases in between. The CDR3 bases are TGCAGCGTAGGACCACATCGGACTGAAGCTTTCTTT. Encoded protein: CSVGPHRTEAFF. The full variable domain, its missing parts supplied by reference TRBV29-1 and TRBJ1-1, is SAVISQKPSRDICQRGTSLTIQCQVDSQVTMMFWYRQQPGQSLTLIATANQGSEATYESGFVIDKFPISRPNLTFSTLTVSNMSPEDSSIYLCSVGPHRTEAFFGQGTRLTVV.

The V and J genes are TRBV19 and TRBJ2-1, with TRBD2 matching 9 bases. The CDR3 has 17 residues. In germline, CDR1 is LNHDA, CDR2 SQIVND (reference sequence). V gave up 0 bases and J gave up 4 bases; unmatched junction bases: 7. The CDR3 spells CASSIDWASGAYNEQFF. CDR3 sequence (DNA): TGTGCCAGTAGTATAGATTGGGCTAGCGGGGCGTACAATGAGCAGTTCTTC.

This rearrangement joins TRBV19 to TRBJ1-1, with TRBD1 as a possible D gene (5 bases). CDR1 is LNHDA, CDR2 SQIVND, per germline (reference sequence). CDR3 length: 15 residues. Trimming removed 7 bases from V and 3 bases from J, with 18 bases in between. The DNA of the CDR3 is TGTGCCAGTAATTTAGGACTCCCGGGGGACACTGAAGCTTTCTTT. Its protein is CASNLGLPGDTEAFF.

This chain connects TRBV4-3 to TRBJ2-5, with D uncertain. Germline V CDR1 and CDR2: LGHNA, YSLEER. V dropped 1 base and J dropped 5 bases, with 11 bases sitting between them. The CDR3 is 14 residues long. The CDR3 spells CASSQGRAWETQYF. DNA for the CDR3: TGCGCCAGCAGCCAAGGACGGGCTTGGGAGACCCAGTACTTC.

The chain has TRBV28 and TRBJ1-2; 9 bases agree with TRBD1. The CDR3 sequence is 15 residues long. The J segment lost 7 bases and the V segment lost 5 bases, leaving 11 bases of the junction unmatched. Germline V CDR1 and CDR2: MDHEN, SYDVKM. CDR3 sequence: CASSPSWTGVGGYTF. The CDR3 region has the DNA TGTGCCAGCAGTCCCAGCTGGACAGGGGTTGGTGGCTACACCTTC.

The chain carries TRBV20-1 and TRBJ2-1, with D maybe TRBD2 (6 bases). The CDR3 extends over 15 amino acids. The germline V gene has CDR1 DFQATT and CDR2 SNEGSKA (reference sequence). Deletions cut 6 bases from V and 5 bases from J, with 20 bases between. DNA of the CDR3: TGCAGTGCCAACTCATACCGGGACTTCAACAATGAGCAGTTCTTC. It codes for CSANSYRDFNNEQFF.

The J gene is TRBJ1-2, the V gene TRBV29-1; D is unresolved. V lost 3 bases to trimming and J lost 1 base, with 9 bases between them. Germline CDR1 and CDR2: SQVTM and ANQGSEA. The CDR3 runs 13 residues. The CDR3 DNA reads TGCAGCGTTGATGGTGGGAATAACTATGGCTACACCTTC. Its protein product is CSVDGGNNYGYTF.

The genes are TRBV7-9 and TRBJ1-2; 9 nucleotides match TRBD1. V lost 3 bases and J lost 3; bases outside the gene matches: 2. The CDR3 covers 14 residues. Looked up from germline, CDR1 is SEHNR and CDR2 is FQNEAQ (reference sequence). CDR3 sequence reads: CASSLGQGDYGYTF. DNA of the CDR3: TGTGCCAGCAGCTTGGGACAGGGCGACTATGGCTACACCTTC. The full variable domain, its missing parts supplied by reference TRBV7-9 and TRBJ1-2, is DTGVSQNPRHKITKRGQNVTFRCDPISEHNRLYWYRQTLGQGPEFLTYFQNEAQLEKSRLLSDRFSAERPKGSFSTLEIQRTEQGDSAMYLCASSLGQGDYGYTFGSGTRLTVV.

There are a few counts of this clonotype. This chain uses TRBV28 with TRBJ2-7; D is unresolved. Germline CDR1 reads MDHEN; CDR2 reads SYDVKM. Trimming left V 5 bases short and J 7 bases short, with 6 bases between. CDR3 size: 10 residues. CDR3 sequence: CASSDSEQYF. The DNA for the CDR3 is TGTGCCAGCAGTGACTCAGAGCAGTACTTC.

This rearrangement joins TRBV5-1 to TRBJ1-4, with 7 bases aligning to TRBD1. The germline CDR1 and CDR2 sequences are SGHRS and YFSETQ. The V gene end was trimmed by 4 bases and the J gene end by 6 bases; junction bases not matched to a gene: 3. The CDR3 runs 13 residues. The CDR3: CASSGDSDEKLFF. CDR3 coding DNA: TGCGCCAGCAGCGGGGACAGTGATGAAAAACTGTTTTTT.

CDR3: CASSKVGRGSNQPQHF. The DNA of the CDR3 is TGTGCCAGCAGCAAAGTAGGCCGGGGGAGTAATCAGCCCCAGCATTTT. V and J are TRBV7-2 and TRBJ1-5, with D possibly matching TRBD1 (5 bases). CDR3 size: 16 residues. Trimming left V 5 bases short and J 4 bases short, with 18 bases between. The germline CDR1 and CDR2 sequences are SGHTA and FQGNSA. The variable domain in full, with the rest retrieved from reference TRBV7-2 and TRBJ1-5, is GAGVSQSPSNKVTEKGKDVELRCDPISGHTALYWYRQSLGQGLEFLIYFQGNSAPDKSGLPSDRFSAERTGGSVSTLTIQRTQQEDSAVYLCASSKVGRGSNQPQHFGDGTRLSIL.

The chain is built from TRBV5-1 and TRBJ2-7, with D perhaps TRBD1 or TRBD2 (6 bases each). Germline CDR1 is SGHRS and CDR2 is YFSETQ. Trimming removed 3 bases from V and 5 bases from J, with 18 bases in between. This CDR3 region has 15 residues. CDR3 DNA sequence: TGCGCCAGCAGCTATGAGGGGACGGGGGACAACGAGCAGTACTTC. This gives the protein CASSYEGTGDNEQYF.

The CDR3 is CAISLRSVYEQYF. In DNA form, the CDR3 reads TGTGCCATCAGTCTCCGGAGCGTTTACGAGCAGTACTTC. V is TRBV10-3 and J is TRBJ2-7; no clear D gene. Germline V gene data show CDR1 as ENHRY and CDR2 as SYGVKD. The V end lost 5 bases, the J end lost 4 bases, and 12 bases lay between the germline ends. This CDR3 contains 13 residues.

The chain couples TRBV6-2 or TRBV6-3 to TRBJ2-1, with TRBD2 as a possible D gene (6 bases). This CDR3 spans 13 amino acids. The V gene's germline CDR1 is MNHEY and CDR2 SVGEGT. Trimming pared 10 bases from V and 7 bases from J, leaving 17 bases between. This chain's CDR3 is CATSLGGRNEQFF. CDR3 DNA: TGTGCCACTTCCCTAGGAGGGAGGAATGAGCAGTTCTTC.

The V gene is TRBV11-2, the J gene TRBJ2-7; 9 bases are a match to TRBD1. The V gene end was trimmed by 0 bases and the J gene end by 4 bases; junction bases not matched to a gene: 22. There are 21 residues in the CDR3. Germline-derived CDR1 and CDR2 are SGHAT and FQNNGV. CDR3 in amino acids: CASSLDVRVLGTGYKFYEQYF. CDR3 in DNA: TGTGCCAGCAGCTTAGACGTGCGGGTGTTAGGGACAGGGTATAAATTTTACGAGCAGTACTTC.

V usage is TRBV27 and J usage is TRBJ2-2, with TRBD2 as a possible D gene (5 bases). This CDR3 is 13 amino acids long. CDR1 is MNHEY and CDR2 is SMNVEV in the germline V gene (reference sequence). V was clipped by 2 bases and J by 8 bases, with 9 bases between them. The CDR3 DNA is TGTGCCAGCAGTTTAGATCGGGGAGGGGAGCTGTTTTTT. The encoded protein is CASSLDRGGELFF.

The V and J genes are TRBV27 and TRBJ2-1; unclear D gene. Germline CDR1 and CDR2: MNHEY and SMNVEV (reference sequence). The CDR3 is 11 amino acids. Trimming removed 3 bases at V and 8 bases at J, with 5 bases between. The CDR3 protein is CASSFLDEQFF. CDR3 sequence (DNA): TGTGCCAGCAGTTTTCTGGATGAGCAGTTCTTC.

The rearrangement uses TRBV29-1 and TRBJ2-7; 7 bases match TRBD2. After removal of 5 bases from V and 4 bases from J, the junction contained 5 bases not matched to a gene. This CDR3 has 12 amino acids. Germline CDR1 and CDR2: SQVTM and ANQGSEA. CDR3 residues: CSVLGGGYEQYF. In DNA form, the CDR3 reads TGCAGCGTTCTTGGGGGGGGATACGAGCAGTACTTC.

The chain has TRBV27 and TRBJ2-1, with TRBD2 as a possible D gene (6 bases). Germline V gene data show CDR1 as MNHEY and CDR2 as SMNVEV (reference sequence). The CDR3 sequence is 17 residues long. Trimming shortened V by 4 bases and J by 8 bases, and 24 bases separated the two germline ends. CDR3: CASSWISGTGSVDEQFF. The CDR3 DNA sequence: TGTGCCAGCAGTTGGATTTCCGGGACTGGGTCCGTGGATGAGCAGTTCTTC.

The rearrangement links TRBV19 to TRBJ1-4; TRBD1 is a possible D gene (6 bases). The CDR3 extends over 15 amino acids. V was pared by 4 bases and J by 0 bases, with 9 bases between. Germline CDR1 is LNHDA and CDR2 is SQIVND (reference sequence). CDR3 in amino acids: CASSTRTATNEKLFF. As DNA, the CDR3 is TGTGCCAGTAGTACGCGGACAGCAACTAATGAAAAACTGTTTTTT.

J is TRBJ2-3 and V is TRBV7-2; 7 bases fit TRBD2. Germline loops: CDR1 SGHTA, CDR2 FQGNSA. This CDR3 has 13 residues. J gave up 8 bases and V 0 bases, and 2 bases lay outside the gene matches. The CDR3 nucleotides read TGTGCCAGCAGCTTAGCTCCGGGGGGTACGCAGTATTTT. The encoded protein is CASSLAPGGTQYF.